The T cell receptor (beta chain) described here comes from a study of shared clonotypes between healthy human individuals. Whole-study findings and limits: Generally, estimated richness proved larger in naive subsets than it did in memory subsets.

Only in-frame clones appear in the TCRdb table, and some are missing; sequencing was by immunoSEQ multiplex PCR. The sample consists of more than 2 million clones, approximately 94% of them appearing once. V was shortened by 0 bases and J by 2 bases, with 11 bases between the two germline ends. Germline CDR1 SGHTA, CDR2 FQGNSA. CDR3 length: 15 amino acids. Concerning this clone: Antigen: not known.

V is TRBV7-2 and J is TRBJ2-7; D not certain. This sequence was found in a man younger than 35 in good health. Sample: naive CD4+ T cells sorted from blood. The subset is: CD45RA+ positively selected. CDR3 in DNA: TGTGCCAGCAGCTTAGCCCCGGCGTCCCCCTACGAGCAGTACTTC. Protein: CASSLAPASPYEQYF.